This entry concerns a single T cell receptor (beta chain). Antigen specificity is unknown. The source of the sample is a study of CD8+CD57+ T cells in acquired aplastic anemia. Study background: Read counts for CD4+ cells (from healthy donors) averaged roughly 10 million. Overall study findings and caveats: CD8+ Simpson's diversity showed no significant patient-control difference. Patients and controls were found to share 25 to 30 CD8+ CDR3 sequences.

Trimming at V came to 5 bases and at J to 2 bases, leaving 8 bases not matched to a gene. Germline V gives CDR1 SGHTA, CDR2 FQGNSA. This CDR3 has 16 amino acids. Using genomic DNA as the template, TCR beta VDJ and CDR3 profiling was carried out. TCRdb itself ran the reads through MiXCR, one entry per CDR3 protein. The sample carries about 190,000 distinct CDR3 sequences, roughly half recorded once. The material sequenced was sorted CD4+, CD8+, or CD8+CD57+ T cells (not recorded which) from PBMCs. The sequence was obtained from a human donor in good health, serving as a control. V is TRBV7-2 and J is TRBJ2-3, with 9 bases aligning to TRBD1. As DNA, the CDR3 is TGTGCCAGCAGCATCGCCGGGACAGGGAACACAGATACGCAGTATTTT. This codes for CASSIAGTGNTDTQYF.